The entry below gives a single T cell receptor (beta chain) sequence along with its context. The antigen is not known. The junction does not match germline at one end; this may be a read error. MiXCR was run by TCRdb on the reads, yielding one entry per CDR3 protein. This repertoire shows roughly 13,000 distinct CDR3 sequences, around 20% found once; its top ten account for roughly 6%. This CDR3 is 16 amino acids long. The data belong to a study of liver allograft versus peripheral blood T cells. Overall study: Comparisons were made between T cell receptor repertoires found in transplanted livers and those circulating in recipients' peripheral blood.

Findings of the study overall: Peripheral blood reportedly held T cell receptor repertoires that differed from those inside liver allografts.

The receptor was isolated from a human patient who had a liver transplant. Among the T cells, some may be from the graft donor. The gene calls are TRBV12-3 or TRBV12-4 and TRBJ1-3; D gene uncertain. The CDR3 loop is CVSSPSTVYSGNTIYF. The CDR3 DNA sequence: TGTGTCAGCAGTCCATCCACTGTCTACTCTGGAAACACCATATATTTT.